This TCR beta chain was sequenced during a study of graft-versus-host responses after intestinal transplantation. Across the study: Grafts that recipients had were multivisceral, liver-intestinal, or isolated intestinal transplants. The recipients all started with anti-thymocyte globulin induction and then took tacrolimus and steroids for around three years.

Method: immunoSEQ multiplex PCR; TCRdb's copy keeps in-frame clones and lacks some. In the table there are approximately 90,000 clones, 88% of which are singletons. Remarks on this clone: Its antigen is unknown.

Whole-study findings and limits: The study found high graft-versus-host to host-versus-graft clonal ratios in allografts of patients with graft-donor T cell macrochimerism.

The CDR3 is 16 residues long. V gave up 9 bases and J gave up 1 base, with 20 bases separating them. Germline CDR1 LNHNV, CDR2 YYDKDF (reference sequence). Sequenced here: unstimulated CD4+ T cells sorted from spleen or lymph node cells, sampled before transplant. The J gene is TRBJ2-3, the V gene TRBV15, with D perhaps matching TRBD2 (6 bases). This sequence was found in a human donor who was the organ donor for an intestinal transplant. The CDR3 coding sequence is TGTGCCACAAGACCGAGAGGGACTTACGGCACAGATACGCAGTATTTT. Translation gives CATRPRGTYGTDTQYF.